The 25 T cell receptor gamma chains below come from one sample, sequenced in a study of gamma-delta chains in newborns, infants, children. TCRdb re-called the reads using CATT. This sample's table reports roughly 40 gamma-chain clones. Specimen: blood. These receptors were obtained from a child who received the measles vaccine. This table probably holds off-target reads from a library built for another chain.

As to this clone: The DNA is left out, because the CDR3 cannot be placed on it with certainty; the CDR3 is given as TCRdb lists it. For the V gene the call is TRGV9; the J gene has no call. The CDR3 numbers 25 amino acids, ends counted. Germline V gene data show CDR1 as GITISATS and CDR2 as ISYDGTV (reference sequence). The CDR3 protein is CACDTAGESSWDTRQMFFGTGIKLF.

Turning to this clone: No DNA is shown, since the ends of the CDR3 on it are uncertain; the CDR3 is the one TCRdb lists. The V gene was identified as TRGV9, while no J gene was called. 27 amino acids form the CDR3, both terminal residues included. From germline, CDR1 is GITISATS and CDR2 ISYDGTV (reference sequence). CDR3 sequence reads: CACDATVGDTRTWDTRQMFFGTGIKLF.

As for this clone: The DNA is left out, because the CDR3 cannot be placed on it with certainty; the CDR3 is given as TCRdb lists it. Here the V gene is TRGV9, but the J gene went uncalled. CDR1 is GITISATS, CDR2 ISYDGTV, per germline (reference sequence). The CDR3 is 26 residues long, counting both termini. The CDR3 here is CACDTGWDSNSWDTRQMFFGTGIKLF.

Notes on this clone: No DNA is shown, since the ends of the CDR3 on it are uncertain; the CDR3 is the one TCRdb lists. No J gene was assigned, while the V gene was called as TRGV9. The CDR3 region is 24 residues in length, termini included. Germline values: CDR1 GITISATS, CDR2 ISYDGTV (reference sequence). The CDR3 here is CACERAEGFWDTRQMFFGTGIKLF.

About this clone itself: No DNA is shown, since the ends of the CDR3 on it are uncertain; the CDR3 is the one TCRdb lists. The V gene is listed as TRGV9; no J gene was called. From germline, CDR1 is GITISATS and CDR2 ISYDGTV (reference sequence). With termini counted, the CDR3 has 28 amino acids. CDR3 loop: CACDTVGGPPKSSWDTRQMFFGTGIKLF.

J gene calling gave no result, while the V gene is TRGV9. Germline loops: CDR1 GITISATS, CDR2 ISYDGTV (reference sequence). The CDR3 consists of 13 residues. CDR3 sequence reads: CACDTWGTAQLFF. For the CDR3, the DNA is TGTGCCTGTGACACCTGGGGGACAGCACAACTCTTCTTT.

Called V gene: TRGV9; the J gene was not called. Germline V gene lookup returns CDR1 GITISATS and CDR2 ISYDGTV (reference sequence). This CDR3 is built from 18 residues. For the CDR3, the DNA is TGTGCCTTTAGCCTACGGGATACTCCCATCGCTTTGACAGCACAACTCTTCTTT. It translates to CAFSLRDTPIALTAQLFF.

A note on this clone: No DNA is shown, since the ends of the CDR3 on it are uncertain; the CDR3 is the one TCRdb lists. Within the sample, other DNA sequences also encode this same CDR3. CDR3 sequence reads: CACDSTGGYSWDTRQMFFGTGIKLF. No J gene was named, though the V gene is TRGV9. The CDR3 contains 25 residues when both ends are counted. The germline V gene encodes CDR1 GITISATS and CDR2 ISYDGTV (reference sequence).

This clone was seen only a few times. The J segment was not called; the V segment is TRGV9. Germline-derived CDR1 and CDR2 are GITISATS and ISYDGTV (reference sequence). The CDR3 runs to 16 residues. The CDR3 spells CACDTVGEALTAQLFF. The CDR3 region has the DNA TGTGCCTGTGACACCGTGGGGGAAGCTTTGACAGCACAACTCTTCTTT.

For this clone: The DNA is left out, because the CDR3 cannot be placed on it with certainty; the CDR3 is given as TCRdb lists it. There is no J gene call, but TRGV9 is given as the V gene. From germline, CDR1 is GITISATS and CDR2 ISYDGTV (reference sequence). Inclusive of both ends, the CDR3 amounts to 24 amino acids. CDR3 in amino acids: CACDSTGGSWDTRQMFFGTGIKLF.

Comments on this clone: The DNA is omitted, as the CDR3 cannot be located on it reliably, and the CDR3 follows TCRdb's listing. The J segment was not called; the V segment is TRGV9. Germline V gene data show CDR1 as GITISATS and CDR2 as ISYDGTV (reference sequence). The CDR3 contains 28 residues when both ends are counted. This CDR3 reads CAFTFGGAGGPSSWDTRQMFFGTGIKLF.

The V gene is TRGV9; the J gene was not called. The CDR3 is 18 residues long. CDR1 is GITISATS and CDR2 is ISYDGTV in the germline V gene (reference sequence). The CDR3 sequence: CACDTLVGDTALTAQLFF. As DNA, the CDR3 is TGTGCCTGTGACACGTTGGTGGGGGATACCGCTTTGACAGCACAACTCTTCTTT.

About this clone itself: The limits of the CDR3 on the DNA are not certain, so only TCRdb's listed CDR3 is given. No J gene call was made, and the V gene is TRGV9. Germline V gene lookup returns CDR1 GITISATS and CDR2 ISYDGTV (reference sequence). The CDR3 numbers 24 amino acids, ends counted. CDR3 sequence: CACETGGYDWDTRQMFFGTGIKLF.

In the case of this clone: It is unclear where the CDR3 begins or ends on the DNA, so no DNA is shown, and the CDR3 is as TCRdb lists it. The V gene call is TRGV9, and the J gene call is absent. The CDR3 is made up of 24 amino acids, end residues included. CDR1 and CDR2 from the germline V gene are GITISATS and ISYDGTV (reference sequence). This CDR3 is CACEKLGTSWDTRQMFFGTGIKLF.

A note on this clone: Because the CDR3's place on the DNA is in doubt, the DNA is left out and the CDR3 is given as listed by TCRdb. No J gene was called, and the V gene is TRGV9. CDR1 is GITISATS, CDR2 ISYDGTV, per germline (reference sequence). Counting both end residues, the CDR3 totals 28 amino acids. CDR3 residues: CACDTVDAGIRNTWDTRQMFFGTGIKLF.

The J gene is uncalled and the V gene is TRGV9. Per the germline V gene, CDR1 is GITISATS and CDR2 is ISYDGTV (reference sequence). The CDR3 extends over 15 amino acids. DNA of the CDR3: TGTGCCTGTGACAAAATGGGGGATTTGACAGCACAACTCTTCTTT. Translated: CACDKMGDLTAQLFF.

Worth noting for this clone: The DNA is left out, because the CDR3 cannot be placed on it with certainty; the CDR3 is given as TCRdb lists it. The CDR3 here is CACDTIGGSSWDTRQMFFGTGIKLF. The V segment is TRGV9, and no J call was made. The CDR3 is 25 residues long, counting both termini. Looked up from germline, CDR1 is GITISATS and CDR2 is ISYDGTV (reference sequence).

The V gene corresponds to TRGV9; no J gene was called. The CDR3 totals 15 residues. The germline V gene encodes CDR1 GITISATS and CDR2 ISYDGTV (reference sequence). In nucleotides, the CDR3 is TGTGCCTATGACAAAATGGGGGATTTGACAGCACAACTCTTCTTT. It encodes CAYDKMGDLTAQLFF.

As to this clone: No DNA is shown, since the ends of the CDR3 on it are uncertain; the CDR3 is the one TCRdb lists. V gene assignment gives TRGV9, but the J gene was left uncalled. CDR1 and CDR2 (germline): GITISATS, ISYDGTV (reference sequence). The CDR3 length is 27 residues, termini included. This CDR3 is CACDSTGGYVSSWDTRQMFFGTGIKLF.

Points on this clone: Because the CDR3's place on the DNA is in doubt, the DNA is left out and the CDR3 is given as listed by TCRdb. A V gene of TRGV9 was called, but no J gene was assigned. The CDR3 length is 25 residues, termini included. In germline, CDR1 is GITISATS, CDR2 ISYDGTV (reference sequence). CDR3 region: CACDTGGYSSWDTRQMFFGTGIKLF.

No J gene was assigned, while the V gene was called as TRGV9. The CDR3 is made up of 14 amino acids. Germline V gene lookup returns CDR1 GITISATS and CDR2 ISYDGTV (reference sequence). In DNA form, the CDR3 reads TGTGCCTGTGACCTACTGGGGGATACAGCACAACTCTTCTTT. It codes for CACDLLGDTAQLFF.

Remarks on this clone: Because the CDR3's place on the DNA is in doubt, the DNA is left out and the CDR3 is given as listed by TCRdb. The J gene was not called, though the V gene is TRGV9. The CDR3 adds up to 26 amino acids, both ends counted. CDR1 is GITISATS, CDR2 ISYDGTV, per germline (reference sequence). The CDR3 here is CACDLLGDTGSWDTRQMFFGTGIKLF.

The CDR3 bases are TGTGCCTGTGACATACTGGGGGATACAGCACAACTCTTCTTT. Amino acids: CACDILGDTAQLFF. The V gene reported is TRGV9; the J gene is uncalled. This CDR3 is 14 amino acids long. Germline V gives CDR1 GITISATS, CDR2 ISYDGTV (reference sequence).

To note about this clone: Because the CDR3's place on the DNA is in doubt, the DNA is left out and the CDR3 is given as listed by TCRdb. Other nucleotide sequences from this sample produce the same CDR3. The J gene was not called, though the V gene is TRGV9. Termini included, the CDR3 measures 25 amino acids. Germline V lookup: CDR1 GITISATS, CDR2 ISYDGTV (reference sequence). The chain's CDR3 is CACDSTGGYSWDTRQMFFGTGIKLF.

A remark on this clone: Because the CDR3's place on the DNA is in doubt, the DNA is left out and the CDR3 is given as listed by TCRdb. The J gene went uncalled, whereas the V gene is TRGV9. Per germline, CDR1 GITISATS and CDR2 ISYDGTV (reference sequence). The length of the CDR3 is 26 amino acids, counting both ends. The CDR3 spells CACDTVLGDKVWDTRQMFFGTGIKLF.